These T cell receptor beta chains were read from a single sample in a study of molecular identifiers for immune sequencing clone quantification. TCRdb reprocessed the PCR reads via MiXCR and lists one record per CDR3 protein. The sample holds approximately 550,000 distinct CDR3 sequences, around 23% seen once. Sequencing used naive CD8+ T cells from blood, with Jurkat cell RNA spiked in. These receptors all come from a human donor in good health. Some libraries in this study had Jurkat cell RNA spiked in. Both conserved end residues are part of each CDR3.

TRBJ2-7,TRBV20-1,CSADNRDSLYEQYF
TRBJ2-7,TRBV7-8,CASSLRSTYEQYF
TRBJ1-6,TRBV15,CTTSPSLGRGFYNSPLHF
TRBJ2-2,TRBV27,CASSFGRAGGPNGELFF
TRBJ1-5,TRBV28,CASSFSSSNQPQHF
TRBJ2-5,TRBV29-1,CSAYPSMQETQYF
TRBJ2-1,TRBV6-5,CASSYGGQPNEQFF
TRBJ1-3,TRBV30,CVWSVPGLGNTIYF
TRBJ1-2,TRBV19,CASLSGPGIYYGYTF
TRBJ1-4,TRBV11-2,CASSRTKPTNEKLFF
TRBJ2-7,TRBV7-2,CASSDRGGTGGDYEQYF
TRBJ2-2,TRBV29-1,CSVEGGLSTGELFF
TRBJ1-5,TRBV12-3/TRBV12-4,CASSLQYNQPQHF
TRBJ2-2,TRBV6-2/TRBV6-3,CASSPRTLTTGELFF
TRBJ1-5,TRBV20-1,CSARAGTGYSNQPQHF
TRBJ2-7,TRBV7-9,CASSLVPGEQYF
TRBJ2-7,TRBV30,CAWSVVSYEQYF
TRBJ2-3,TRBV14,CASSQDIAGIAADTQYF
TRBJ1-5,TRBV28,CATRTGNQPQHF
TRBJ1-4,TRBV20-1,CSASPSAEGNEKLFF
TRBJ2-2,TRBV12-3/TRBV12-4,CASSTGQANTGELFF
TRBJ2-7,TRBV5-1,CASSSGDRGYYYEQYF
TRBJ2-7,TRBV20-1,CSASIRDYPYEQYF
TRBJ2-7,TRBV7-6,CASSPTSSNSYEQYF
TRBJ2-7,TRBV20-1,CSARPDPGPAYEQYF
TRBJ2-5,TRBV3-1,CAGGWSVDQETQYF
TRBJ1-1,TRBV19,CASSIGGSNTEAFF
TRBJ2-7,TRBV19,CASGWGYEQYF
TRBJ2-1,TRBV6-4,CASSDGGPNEQFF
TRBJ1-2,TRBV6-2/TRBV6-3,CASRQLMVNYGYTF
TRBJ2-2,TRBV19,CASSNTGELFF
TRBJ1-2,TRBV12-3/TRBV12-4,CASRTVTGVLYGYTF
TRBJ2-1,TRBV28,CASSFRGLAGPEQFF
TRBJ2-7,TRBV7-2,CASSLGASSYYEQYF
TRBJ2-1,TRBV7-9,CASSFSSGQGWNEQFF
TRBJ2-3,TRBV3-1,CASSQVGLAGVGDTQYF
TRBJ1-1,TRBV6-2/TRBV6-3,CASRPGLLGTEAFF
TRBJ2-3,TRBV15,CATSPSREDTQYF
TRBJ1-5,TRBV27,CASSSGQDSNQPQHF
TRBJ2-2,TRBV15,CATSRDRGNGELFF
TRBJ2-5,TRBV5-1,CASSFGAGIQETQYF
TRBJ2-7,TRBV6-2/TRBV6-3,CASRGLWGYEQYF
TRBJ2-1,TRBV11-2,CASSPGTNYNEQFF
TRBJ2-3,TRBV30,CAWSVGAGRNTQYF
TRBJ1-5,TRBV24-1,CATSDLTAGQPRHF
TRBJ1-1,TRBV12-3/TRBV12-4,CASSLESNFAEAFF
TRBJ2-5,TRBV9,CASSEGGLEETQYF
TRBJ2-2,TRBV4-2,CASSQKGAGGVTNTGELFF
TRBJ2-3,TRBV20-1,CSARDALGTFSTDTQYF
TRBJ2-1,TRBV7-2,CASSLLFTGAGDEQFF
TRBJ2-1,TRBV5-1,CASSLARYNEQFF
TRBJ2-3,TRBV20-1,CGARATGLALRSTDTQYF
TRBJ2-5,TRBV14,CASSQGSLTGQNQETQYF
TRBJ2-7,TRBV27,CASSLVGVGEQYF
TRBJ2-5,TRBV10-1,CARSDTLGEEPQYF
TRBJ2-1,TRBV6-2/TRBV6-3,CAGSHGPRSGGAWFDEQFF
TRBJ1-4,TRBV4-2,CASSQESPGGRTNEKLFF